This T cell receptor (beta chain) was recovered during a study of T cells in Graves' hyperthyroidism and ophthalmopathy. Points from the study as a whole: Blood shared most expanded thyroid clonotypes above 0.001. A model of 13 V-J pairs discriminated ophthalmopathy from stable hyperthyroidism.

From RNA transcripts, TCR beta CDR3 regions were amplified. TCR CDR3 underwent first-round RT-PCR with the HTBI primer set. TCRdb ran MiXCR on the multiplex PCR reads and lists one entry per CDR3 protein. In the table there are 640,000 or so distinct CDR3 sequences, more than 13% of which are singletons. CDR1 is MGHRA and CDR2 is YSYEKL in the germline V gene. Trimming shortened V by 6 bases and J by 0 bases, and 14 bases separated the two germline ends. The CDR3 has 15 amino acids. Subjects with ophthalmopathy showed a Clinical Activity Score no lower than 3, a NOSPECS grade no lower than 4, and a duration shorter than 3 months. As concerns this clonotype: Antigen unknown.

The rearrangement joins TRBV4-1 to TRBJ1-1; tentative D call: TRBD1 (6 bases). Sequencing was performed on blood. The receptor's source is a woman younger than 35 with Graves' ophthalmopathy. CDR3 DNA: TGCGCCAGCAGAGTGAAGGGGGTCATGAACACTGAAGCTTTCTTT. Protein: CASRVKGVMNTEAFF.